This T cell receptor (beta chain) came from a study of cytomegalovirus exposure and HLA in healthy donors. Overall study results and limits: In a later analysis, an Asian-associated ancestry cluster reportedly showed fewer N-insertions than the roughly 700-donor mean. A later analysis showed TCR association rates differing by HLA locus, peaking at DRB1 and lowest at HLA-C.

In germline, CDR1 is MNHEY, CDR2 SVGAGI. This CDR3 is 12 amino acids long. The V end was cut by 6 bases, the J end by 7 bases, with 9 bases between. For this clone: Its antigen is still unknown.

Amplification used 60 Vbeta primers and 13 Jbeta primers. Generated by immunoSEQ multiplex PCR, the TCRdb table keeps only in-frame clones and is missing some. The listing contains roughly 42,000 clones. V and J are TRBV6-5 and TRBJ1-4; D might be TRBD1 (6 bases). This TCR derives from a man in his thirties or forties in good health and CMV-seronegative. The sequenced material came from PBMCs. The CDR3 nucleotides read TGTGCCAGCAGCCCGGACAGTGAAAAACTGTTTTTT. It codes for CASSPDSEKLFF.